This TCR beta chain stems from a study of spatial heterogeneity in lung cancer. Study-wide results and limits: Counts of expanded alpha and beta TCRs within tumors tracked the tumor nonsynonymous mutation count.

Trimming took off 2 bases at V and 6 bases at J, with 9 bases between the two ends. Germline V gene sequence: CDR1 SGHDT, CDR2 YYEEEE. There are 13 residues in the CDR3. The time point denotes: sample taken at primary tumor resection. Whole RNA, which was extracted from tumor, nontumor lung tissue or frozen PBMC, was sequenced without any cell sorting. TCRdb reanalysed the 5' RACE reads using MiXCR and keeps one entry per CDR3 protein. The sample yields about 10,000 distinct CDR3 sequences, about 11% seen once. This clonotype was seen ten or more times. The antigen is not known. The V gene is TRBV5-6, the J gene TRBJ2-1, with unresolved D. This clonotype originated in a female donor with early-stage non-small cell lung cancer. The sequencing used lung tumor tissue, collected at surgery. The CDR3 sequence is CASSFPRGNEQFF. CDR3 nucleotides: TGTGCCAGCAGCTTCCCTCGCGGCAATGAGCAGTTCTTC.